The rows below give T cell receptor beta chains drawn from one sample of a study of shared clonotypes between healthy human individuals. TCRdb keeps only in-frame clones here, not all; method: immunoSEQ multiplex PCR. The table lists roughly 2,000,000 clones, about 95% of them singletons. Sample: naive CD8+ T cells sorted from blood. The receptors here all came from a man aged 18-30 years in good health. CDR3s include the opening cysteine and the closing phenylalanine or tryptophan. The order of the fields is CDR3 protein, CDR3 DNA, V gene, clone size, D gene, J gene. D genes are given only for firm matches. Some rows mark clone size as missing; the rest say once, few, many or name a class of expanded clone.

CASSVGQGDRYYGYTF TGTGCCAGCAGCGTAGGGCAGGGGGATCGGTACTATGGCTACACCTTC TRBV9 . TRBD1 TRBJ1-2
CASSPLEGTYGYTF TGCGCCAGCAGCCCTCTCGAAGGGACCTATGGCTACACCTTC TRBV5-1 . . TRBJ1-2
CASSLGGALYEQYF TGCGCCAGCAGCTTGGGAGGGGCCCTCTACGAGCAGTACTTC TRBV5-1 . . TRBJ2-7
CASRMWGQDGYTF TGTGCCAGCAGGATGTGGGGCCAGGATGGCTACACCTTC TRBV7-9 . . TRBJ1-2
CASSVEGSGRLTDTQYF TGTGCCAGCAGCGTAGAGGGTAGCGGGAGGTTGACAGATACGCAGTATTTT TRBV9 . TRBD2 TRBJ2-3
CASSPESYSNQPQHF TGTGCCAGCTCCCCGGAGAGCTACAGCAATCAGCCCCAGCATTTT TRBV18 . . TRBJ1-5
CASSVGRAWEQYF TGTGCCAGCAGTGTTGGCAGGGCGTGGGAGCAGTACTTC TRBV6-1 . . TRBJ2-7
CAWSVLPSYEQYF TGTGCCTGGAGTGTACTGCCCTCCTACGAGCAGTACTTC TRBV30 . . TRBJ2-7
CASSPSGRSYEQYF TGTGCCAGCAGTCCTAGCGGGAGGTCCTACGAGCAGTACTTC TRBV6-5 . TRBD2 TRBJ2-7
CASSLLDRRVTGELFF TGCGCCAGCAGCTTGTTGGACAGGCGCGTGACCGGGGAGCTGTTTTTT TRBV5-1 . TRBD1 TRBJ2-2
CASSQEAYGTGVAEQYF TGCGCCAGCAGCCAAGAAGCATACGGGACAGGGGTGGCCGAGCAGTACTTC TRBV4-1 . TRBD1 TRBJ2-7
CASSRRLAGGQVGFYEQYF TGTGCCAGCAGCAGAAGACTAGCGGGGGGCCAAGTGGGGTTCTACGAGCAGTACTTC TRBV7-8 . TRBD2 TRBJ2-7
CASSLSNYGYTF TGTGCCAGCAGCCTCAGCAACTATGGCTACACCTTC TRBV13 . . TRBJ1-2
CASSPRQGGNGYTF TGCGCCAGCAGCCCCAGACAGGGTGGGAATGGCTACACCTTC TRBV4-1 . TRBD1 TRBJ1-2
CASSLWRNNEQFF TGTGCCAGCAGTTTATGGAGGAACAATGAGCAGTTCTTC TRBV28 . . TRBJ2-1
CASSLTPASVNTGELFF TGTGCCAGCAGCTTGACCCCCGCTAGCGTGAACACCGGGGAGCTGTTTTTT TRBV5-6 . . TRBJ2-2
CSVEEFPFGNEQFF TGCAGCGTTGAAGAATTCCCTTTCGGCAATGAGCAGTTCTTC TRBV29-1 . . TRBJ2-1
CASRPNLGDSNQPQHF TGTGCCAGCAGGCCGAACCTAGGGGATAGCAATCAGCCCCAGCATTTT TRBV6-6 . . TRBJ1-5
CASSEGGTLELFF TGTGCCAGCAGTGAGGGGGGGACATTAGAACTGTTTTTT TRBV2 once . TRBJ1-4
CASSLLNTGELFF TGTGCCAGCAGTTTATTGAACACCGGGGAGCTGTTTTTT TRBV6-5 . . TRBJ2-2
CASSQDVHSTDTQYF TGCGCCAGCAGCCAAGATGTACACAGCACAGATACGCAGTATTTT TRBV4-3 . . TRBJ2-3
CASSEAGTGNYEQYF TGTGCCAGCAGTGAAGCCGGGACAGGGAACTACGAGCAGTACTTC TRBV6-1 . TRBD1 TRBJ2-7
CASSQDLAGDDEQFF TGTGCCAGCAGCCAAGATCTAGCGGGAGACGATGAGCAGTTCTTC TRBV14 . TRBD2 TRBJ2-1
CASSLGPLTGELFF TGTGCCAGCAGCTTGGGCCCTCTTACCGGGGAGCTGTTTTTT TRBV5-6 . . TRBJ2-2
CASNVDRGHGYTF TGTGCCAGCAACGTCGACAGGGGACATGGCTACACCTTC TRBV28 . TRBD1 TRBJ1-2
CASSQSKHDAEAFF TGCGCCAGCAGCCAAAGCAAACATGACGCTGAAGCTTTCTTT TRBV4-1 . . TRBJ1-1
CASSESGQYQPQHF TGCGCCAGCAGTGAGTCAGGACAGTATCAGCCCCAGCATTTT TRBV10-2 once . TRBJ1-5
CAHGGISGEYNEQFF TGTGCCCATGGGGGGATTAGCGGGGAGTACAATGAGCAGTTCTTC TRBV2 . TRBD2 TRBJ2-1
CASTGTLSYEQYF TGTGCCAGCACCGGGACGCTCTCCTACGAGCAGTACTTC TRBV2 . . TRBJ2-7
CASSYSNQGWNSPLHF TGTGCCAGCAGTTACTCGAATCAGGGGTGGAATTCACCCCTCCACTTT TRBV6-5 once . TRBJ1-6
CASSTEMTGEAFF TGCGCCAGCAGCACGGAAATGACGGGTGAAGCTTTCTTT TRBV5-1 . . TRBJ1-1
CASSFAGGGGQPQHF TGTGCCAGCAGCTTCGCCGGGGGTGGAGGTCAGCCCCAGCATTTT TRBV5-6 . . TRBJ1-5
CASSLGGGGTQYF TGTGCCAGCAGTTTGGGAGGGGGAGGGACCCAGTACTTC TRBV25-1 . . TRBJ2-5
CASSSTGLAGTNYGYTF TGTGCCAGCAGCTCGACAGGACTGGCGGGAACTAACTATGGCTACACCTTC TRBV7-9 . . TRBJ1-2
CASSLLVTYEQYF TGTGCCAGCAGCTTGCTGGTTACCTACGAGCAGTACTTC TRBV5-5 . . TRBJ2-7
CASSEVARRDGYTF TGTGCCAGCAGTGAAGTGGCGCGACGGGATGGCTACACCTTC TRBV6-1 . . TRBJ1-2
CASSQVPGNYGYTF TGCGCCAGCAGCCAAGTACCCGGAAACTATGGCTACACCTTC TRBV4-1 . . TRBJ1-2
CASSYGNSPLHF TGTGCCAGCAGTTACGGTAATTCACCCCTCCACTTT TRBV6-6 . . TRBJ1-6
CASSGGRAYEQYF TGTGCCAGCAGTGGCGGGAGGGCGTACGAGCAGTACTTC TRBV13 . TRBD2 TRBJ2-7
CASSLTPPSTDTQYF TGTGCCAGCAGTTTAACACCCCCTAGCACAGATACGCAGTATTTT TRBV27 . . TRBJ2-3
CASSGGTGGTGELFF TGCGCCAGCAGTGGGGGGACAGGGGGCACCGGGGAGCTGTTTTTT TRBV10-1 once TRBD1 TRBJ2-2
CASSPAQGLSYEQYF TGTGCCAGCAGTCCGGCACAGGGTTTGTCCTACGAGCAGTACTTC TRBV27 . . TRBJ2-7
CASSQDDDEQYF TGTGCCAGCAGCCAAGATGATGACGAGCAGTACTTC TRBV14 . . TRBJ2-7
CASSIDMLAASYEQYF TGTGCCAGTAGTATAGATATGCTCGCCGCTTCCTACGAGCAGTACTTC TRBV19 . . TRBJ2-7
CASSWTGGYGNNEQFF TGTGCCAGCAGCTGGACAGGGGGCTACGGGAACAATGAGCAGTTCTTC TRBV6-6 . TRBD1 TRBJ2-1
CASGSQGPGELFF TGTGCCAGCGGGTCACAGGGCCCCGGGGAGCTGTTTTTT TRBV2 . . TRBJ2-2